The 21 T cell receptor beta chains below all came from one sample that was sequenced in a study of T cell repertoires in ileal Crohn's disease. Only in-frame clones appear in the TCRdb table, and some are missing; sequencing was by immunoSEQ multiplex PCR. This sample has thousands of clones, with around three quarters found just once. Sequencing was carried out using ileal tissue. These receptors came from an adult with Crohn's disease.

The chain combines TRBV5-4 with TRBJ1-6; 9 bases match TRBD1. In germline, CDR1 is SGHNT, CDR2 YYREEE (reference sequence). The ends lost 5 bases at V and 8 bases at J; junction bases unmatched: 5. There are 14 residues in the CDR3. CDR3 sequence (DNA): TGTGCCAGCAGAAGACAGGGGGAGGATTCACCCCTCCACTTT. It yields the protein CASRRQGEDSPLHF.

V usage is TRBV7-2 and J usage is TRBJ2-3, with D perhaps matching TRBD2 (5 bases). The CDR3 sequence is 14 residues long. Per germline, CDR1 SGHTA and CDR2 FQGNSA. V was pared by 5 bases and J by 1 base, with 10 bases between. In DNA form, the CDR3 reads TGTGCCAGCAGCCCCGTGCGGGGCACAGATACGCAGTATTTT. It translates to CASSPVRGTDTQYF.

The V gene is TRBV9, the J gene TRBJ2-2; 8 bases fit TRBD1. The J segment lost 2 bases and the V segment lost 0 bases, leaving 3 bases of the junction unmatched. CDR3 length equals 16 residues. Germline CDR1 SGDLS, CDR2 YYNGEE. CDR3 DNA: TGTGCCAGCAGCGTAGCCGGGACAGGTAACACCGGGGAGCTGTTTTTT. Translation: CASSVAGTGNTGELFF.

The chain carries TRBV19 and TRBJ2-1; D perhaps matches TRBD1 (7 bases). Trimming left V 3 bases short and J 3 bases short, with 12 bases between. This CDR3 is 15 amino acids long. Germline CDR1 and CDR2: LNHDA and SQIVND (reference sequence). In DNA, the CDR3 is TGTGCCAGTAGTATGTCCCAGGGGGGCTACAATGAGCAGTTCTTC. Encoded protein: CASSMSQGGYNEQFF.

The gene calls are TRBV11-2 and TRBJ2-1, with a tentative D call TRBD1 (7 bases). The CDR3 is 13 amino acids. V was clipped by 4 bases and J by 14 bases, with 18 bases between them. Germline V gene lookup returns CDR1 SGHAT and CDR2 FQNNGV. The CDR3, as DNA: TGTGCCAGCAGCTCCACAGCAGACAGGGAGGAGTTCTTC. It yields the protein CASSSTADREEFF.

V and J are TRBV5-6 and TRBJ2-1; tentative D call: TRBD2 (6 bases). Trimming pared 0 bases from V and 4 bases from J, leaving 8 bases between. CDR3 length: 14 residues. In germline, CDR1 is SGHDT, CDR2 YYEEEE. CDR3 DNA sequence: TGTGCCAGCAGCTTGGCCGCGGGGTACAATGAGCAGTTCTTC. Translating gives CASSLAAGYNEQFF.

As regards this clone: The sample has other DNA sequences that encode this CDR3 too. The rearrangement links TRBV30 to TRBJ1-5; D is unresolved. CDR1 is GTSNPN, CDR2 SVGIG, per germline (reference sequence). V dropped 0 bases and J dropped 0 bases, with 6 bases sitting between them. The CDR3 spans 14 residues. The CDR3 DNA is TGTGCCTGGAGTGTTCCCGGTAGCAATCAGCCCCAGCATTTT. Amino acid sequence: CAWSVPGSNQPQHF.

The chain joins TRBV5-4 to TRBJ2-1, with TRBD2 identical over 7 bases. Germline V gives CDR1 SGHNT, CDR2 YYREEE (reference sequence). The J segment lost 8 bases and the V segment lost 1 base, leaving 9 bases of the junction unmatched. The length of the CDR3 is 15 residues. The CDR3 loop is CASSLQGLVSDEQFF. The CDR3 DNA reads TGTGCCAGCAGCTTGCAAGGACTAGTTAGTGATGAGCAGTTCTTC.

The chain has TRBV6-1 and TRBJ2-5; 10 bases map to TRBD2. The length of the CDR3 is 15 residues. J was trimmed by 1 base and V by 4 bases; bases with no gene match: 3. Germline assignment: CDR1 MNHNS and CDR2 SASEGT. CDR3 bases: TGTGCCAGCAGTGCCAGACTAGCGGGCCAAGAGACCCAGTACTTC. Protein product: CASSARLAGQETQYF.

The CDR3, as DNA: TGTGCCAGCAGTCTAAACAGGCTTAACACAGATACGCAGTATTTT. Its translation is CASSLNRLNTDTQYF. This chain uses TRBV2 with TRBJ2-3; TRBD1 might be the D (5 bases). V was pared by 5 bases and J by 2 bases, with 14 bases between. The germline gives CDR1 SNHLY, CDR2 FYNNEI. CDR3 length: 15 residues.

This clone was counted only a few times. The V call is TRBV2, the J call TRBJ1-2; D not resolved. Germline V CDR1 and CDR2: SNHLY, FYNNEI. The V gene lost 8 bases and the J gene lost 4 bases, with 20 bases spanning the gap. The CDR3 extends over 15 amino acids. CDR3 residues: CASPRRETTAYGYTF. The CDR3 coding sequence is TGTGCCAGCCCTCGGAGGGAGACGACGGCCTATGGCTACACCTTC.

This clone was seen a single time. V usage is TRBV10-2 and J usage is TRBJ2-7, with a possible D match to TRBD2 (6 bases). The germline gives CDR1 WSHSY, CDR2 SAAADI. The CDR3 loop spans 13 amino acids. With 7 bases removed from V and 5 bases from J, the gap between germline ends came to 15 bases. Here the CDR3 DNA reads TGCGCCAGCACTCGGGGGAGAGGCCACGAGCAGTACTTC. It yields the protein CASTRGRGHEQYF.

The gene calls are TRBV11-2 and TRBJ2-1; D possibly corresponds to TRBD2 (6 bases). The V and J ends lost 5 bases and 6 bases respectively, with 20 bases between them. Germline CDR1 reads SGHAT; CDR2 reads FQNNGV. The CDR3 runs to 16 residues. The CDR3: CASSPAGLQGVNEQFF. CDR3 sequence (DNA): TGTGCCAGCAGCCCGGCGGGACTCCAAGGGGTCAATGAGCAGTTCTTC.

This clone has just a few counts. The rearrangement joins TRBV21-1 to TRBJ2-7; the listed D gene, TRBD2, was not tested against the DNA. TRBV21-1 is termed a pseudogene. CDR3 size: 16 residues. Written as DNA, the CDR3 is TGTGCCAGCAGCATGGGTCGCTTCCGGAGCCACTACGAGCAGTACTTC. Its protein is CASSMGRFRSHYEQYF.

This chain uses TRBV10-2 with TRBJ2-1, with 14 bases matching TRBD2. V lost 4 bases and J lost 9; bases outside the gene matches: 5. Per germline, CDR1 WSHSY and CDR2 SAAADI. CDR3 length equals 15 residues. The CDR3 sequence is CASSVGLAGDGEQFF. In DNA, the CDR3 is TGCGCCAGCAGTGTGGGACTAGCGGGGGACGGTGAGCAGTTCTTC.

This chain joins TRBV28 and TRBJ1-2; 8 bases are a match to TRBD1. CDR1 is MDHEN and CDR2 is SYDVKM in the germline V gene. V lost 5 bases, J lost 6 bases, and 8 bases stayed unmatched. This CDR3 is built from 14 residues. The CDR3 DNA sequence: TGTGCCAGCAGTCCAGGGGGCGCCGGGCATGGCTACACCTTC. Translation: CASSPGGAGHGYTF.

This sequence joins TRBV5-8 and TRBJ2-5, with D tentatively TRBD1 (5 bases). The tail of the sequence fits TRBJ2-7 better, so the J call may be wrong. CDR3 length equals 14 residues. CDR1 and CDR2 (germline): SGHTS, YDEGEE. The CDR3 sequence: CASSLQGNPYEQYF. The DNA of the CDR3 is TGTGCCAGCAGCTTGCAGGGTAACCCCTACGAGCAGTACTTC.

The V gene is TRBV7-9, the J gene TRBJ1-2; a weak D match, TRBD1 (5 bases). The CDR3 length is 15 residues. V was cut by 4 bases and J by 1 base, with 13 bases left in between. Germline-derived CDR1 and CDR2 are SEHNR and FQNEAQ (reference sequence). The CDR3 is CASSSSGGINYGYTF. CDR3 DNA: TGTGCCAGCAGCTCCTCCGGGGGGATTAACTATGGCTACACCTTC.

The chain joins TRBV6-7 to TRBJ2-7; D is uncertain. TRBV6-7 is treated as an ORF (open reading frame) with a function not yet certain. This CDR3 is 14 amino acids long. Trimming took 4 bases from V and 3 from J, leaving 13 bases between them. In nucleotides, the CDR3 is TGTGCCAGCAGTTCTCGGTTATCGAACTACGAGCAGTACTTC. This encodes CASSSRLSNYEQYF.

The chain combines TRBV5-4 with TRBJ2-7, with TRBD2 identical over 9 bases. The CDR3 length is 17 residues. Trimming removed 3 bases from V and 5 bases from J; junction bases left unmatched: 15. Germline V gene lookup returns CDR1 SGHNT and CDR2 YYREEE (reference sequence). CDR3 in amino acids: CASSSPLGASGNHEQYF. The CDR3 nucleotides are TGTGCCAGCAGCTCTCCCTTGGGGGCTAGCGGGAACCACGAGCAGTACTTC.

The chain has TRBV6-1 and TRBJ1-5; D is undetermined. The CDR3 has 15 amino acids. V was cut by 2 bases and J by 4 bases, with 12 bases left in between. CDR1 and CDR2 (germline): MNHNS, SASEGT. The CDR3 protein is CASSENKVLNQPQHF. CDR3 in DNA: TGTGCCAGCAGTGAAAATAAAGTTCTAAATCAGCCCCAGCATTTT.